What follows are 5 T cell receptor beta chains derived from one specimen sequenced in a study of blood T cell repertoires in COVID-19. Data came from immunoSEQ multiplex PCR; TCRdb stores just in-frame clones and leaves some out. The sample lists 90,000 or so clones, about 82% occurring once. The sequencing sample was made of peripheral blood. Source of these receptors: a man aged 50 to 60 with active COVID-19.

The V call is TRBV7-3, the J call TRBJ2-1, with D tentatively TRBD2 (5 bases). The V end lost 4 bases, the J end lost 9 bases, and 13 bases lay between the germline ends. Germline V gene data show CDR1 as SGHTA and CDR2 as FQGTGA. The CDR3 has 13 amino acids. The chain's CDR3 is CASSSAPRGEQFF. The CDR3 bases are TGTGCCAGCAGCTCCGCCCCCCGGGGTGAGCAGTTCTTC.

This clone was found once. The V gene is TRBV6-4, the J gene TRBJ2-1; 7 nucleotides line up with TRBD2. Germline lookup yields CDR1 MRHNA and CDR2 SNTAGT. The CDR3 covers 15 residues. V lost 0 bases, J lost 2 bases, and 1 base stayed unmatched. CDR3 amino acids: CASSDSLATYNEQFF. The CDR3 coding sequence is TGTGCCAGCAGTGACTCACTAGCGACCTACAATGAGCAGTTCTTC.

The chain has TRBV19 and TRBJ2-2; D gene unclear. Germline V gene sequence: CDR1 LNHDA, CDR2 SQIVND (reference sequence). V was pared by 3 bases and J by 5 bases, with 13 bases between. The CDR3 sequence is 15 residues long. The CDR3 DNA sequence: TGTGCCAGTAGTATCTCAGGCAGCACTACCGGGGAGCTGTTTTTT. Translated: CASSISGSTTGELFF.

The J gene is TRBJ1-2, the V gene TRBV30; 9 bases are shared with TRBD1. Unmatched junction bases numbered 5, after V lost 4 bases and J lost 2 bases. The CDR3 spans 14 residues. Per the germline V gene, CDR1 is GTSNPN and CDR2 is SVGIG (reference sequence). This CDR3 is CAWTGTGWNYGYTF. The CDR3 DNA reads TGTGCCTGGACCGGGACAGGGTGGAACTATGGCTACACCTTC.

This chain connects TRBV24-1 to TRBJ1-4; TRBD1 agrees at 10 bases. The CDR3 runs to 15 residues. The V segment lost 4 bases and the J segment 11 bases; nucleotides outside the gene matches: 9. Germline CDR1 and CDR2: KGHDR and SFDVKD. The CDR3 spells CATSEAGTGEGKLFF. As DNA, the CDR3 is TGTGCCACCAGTGAGGCCGGGACAGGGGAGGGGAAACTGTTTTTT.